This T cell receptor (beta chain) was identified during a study of shared T cell receptors in the human thymus. Trimming took 0 bases from V and 6 from J; bases not matched to a gene: 5. Germline lookup yields CDR1 LNHNV and CDR2 YYDKDF (reference sequence). This CDR3 has 16 amino acids. Profiling relied on immunoSEQ multiplex PCR, and the TCRdb table lists in-frame clones only, not all of them. The repertoire has 720,000 or so clones, 75% to 90% of them found once; the top ten carry under 0.012%. These data also featured in a second study, about human thymus T cells. From that report: Corrective surgery for congenital heart defects was being performed on the healthy Finnish infants who were the donors. Obtained as resections during corrective heart surgery, the thymus tissue was then studied.

The source material was thymocytes. This chain connects TRBV15 to TRBJ1-5, with TRBD1 matching over 10 bases. The sequence was collected from a girl less than two years old with a congenital heart defect. CDR3 amino acids: CATSRDGDRGRQPQHF. The CDR3 nucleotides are TGTGCCACCAGCAGAGATGGGGACAGGGGCCGTCAGCCCCAGCATTTT.